Presented here are 18 T cell receptor beta chains from one specimen sequenced in a study of blood T cell repertoires in COVID-19. TCRdb's table, derived via immunoSEQ multiplex PCR, lists solely in-frame clones and lacks some. The table shows hundreds of thousands of clones, with around 84% occurring only once. Sequenced input: PBMCs or T cells enriched from blood (not recorded which). These receptors all come from a man in his forties or fifties who had been exposed to COVID-19.

This clone has just a few counts. The V gene is TRBV6-5, the J gene TRBJ1-5; a weak D match, TRBD1 (5 bases). The V and J ends lost 5 bases and 6 bases respectively, with 11 bases between them. The germline V gene encodes CDR1 MNHEY and CDR2 SVGAGI. This CDR3 contains 13 residues. The CDR3: CASSKQVRQPQHF. CDR3 DNA: TGTGCCAGCAGTAAACAGGTCCGTCAGCCCCAGCATTTT.

This clone was recorded only once. This rearrangement joins TRBV5-1 to TRBJ1-1; no definite D call. Germline CDR1 and CDR2: SGHRS and YFSETQ. This CDR3 region has 12 residues. Trimming took off 4 bases at V and 1 base at J, with 5 bases between the two ends. CDR3 nucleotides: TGCGCCAGCAGCCCGGGGAACACTGAAGCTTTCTTT. This gives the protein CASSPGNTEAFF.

This chain links TRBV12-3 or TRBV12-4 with TRBJ2-3; D ambiguous. The V end lost 4 bases, the J end lost 6 bases, and 8 bases lay between the germline ends. The CDR3 has 12 amino acids. CDR3 sequence: CASSSTRDTQYF. In nucleotides, the CDR3 is TGTGCCAGCAGTTCTACGAGGGATACGCAGTATTTT.

The gene calls are TRBV19 and TRBJ2-7, with D possibly TRBD2 on 5 matching bases. V dropped 3 bases and J dropped 5 bases, with 17 bases sitting between them. The CDR3 is 15 amino acids. Germline V gene lookup returns CDR1 LNHDA and CDR2 SQIVND (reference sequence). DNA for the CDR3: TGTGCCAGTAGTATCGGTGGGGAGAGTTGGAACGAGCAGTACTTC. This sequence encodes CASSIGGESWNEQYF.

J is TRBJ1-2 and V is TRBV30; D unclear. The CDR3 runs to 14 residues. The V and J ends lost 8 bases and 1 base respectively, with 17 bases between them. Germline V lookup: CDR1 GTSNPN, CDR2 SVGIG (reference sequence). This CDR3 reads CARVRRGSNYGYTF. The DNA for the CDR3 is TGTGCCCGGGTCCGTCGGGGAAGTAACTATGGCTACACCTTC.

This chain links TRBV7-9 with TRBJ2-7, with no clear D. Germline V gives CDR1 SEHNR, CDR2 FQNEAQ (reference sequence). The CDR3 loop spans 12 amino acids. V was trimmed by 2 bases and J by 7 bases, leaving 9 bases between them. The CDR3 sequence: CASSLSYPEQYF. The CDR3, as DNA: TGTGCCAGCAGCTTAAGCTATCCAGAGCAGTACTTC.

The V gene is TRBV7-2, the J gene TRBJ2-7, with a possible D match to TRBD1 (7 bases). The CDR3 is 15 residues long. Trimming removed 5 bases at V and 4 bases at J, with 18 bases between. Germline CDR1 and CDR2: SGHTA and FQGNSA. CDR3 loop: CASSPPQGGFYEQYF. The CDR3 bases are TGTGCCAGCAGCCCCCCCCAGGGGGGTTTTTACGAGCAGTACTTC.

The chain joins TRBV6-5 to TRBJ1-5; TRBD1 matches 10 bases. Germline-derived CDR1 and CDR2 are MNHEY and SVGAGI. This CDR3 is 15 amino acids long. The V and J ends lost 6 bases and 3 bases, in that order; junction bases with no gene match: 5. The CDR3 DNA reads TGTGCCAGCAGGCCGGGACAGGGGTTCAATCAGCCCCAGCATTTT. It yields the protein CASRPGQGFNQPQHF.

This sequence joins TRBV2 and TRBJ2-2; possible D gene TRBD2, 6 bases. Germline assignment: CDR1 SNHLY and CDR2 FYNNEI. There are 16 residues in the CDR3. The germline V and J ends were trimmed by 2 bases and 3 bases, with 13 bases remaining between them. CDR3 bases: TGTGCCAGCAGTGAAAGAGGGGACTGGCACACCGGGGAGCTGTTTTTT. Translating it yields CASSERGDWHTGELFF.

On this clone: One junction end disagrees with the germline gene, perhaps due to a read error. V and J are TRBV6-1 and TRBJ2-7; D may be TRBD1 (5 bases). The CDR3 is 12 amino acids. Germline lookup yields CDR1 MNHNS and CDR2 SASEGT. The CDR3 sequence: CASSEVTGTHHF. CDR3 nucleotide sequence: TGTGCCAGCAGTGAAGTAACAGGTACCCACCACTTC.

This chain links TRBV7-9 with TRBJ2-3, with a weak D call TRBD1 (5 bases). V lost 7 bases and J lost 2, with 16 bases in between. Germline CDR1 reads SEHNR; CDR2 reads FQNEAQ (reference sequence). The CDR3 has 15 amino acids. The CDR3 reads CASTPLGLNTDTQYF. In nucleotides, the CDR3 is TGTGCCAGCACCCCGCTGGGGCTGAACACAGATACGCAGTATTTT. Full variable domain (remainder filled in from reference TRBV7-9 and TRBJ2-3): DTGVSQNPRHKITKRGQNVTFRCDPISEHNRLYWYRQTLGQGPEFLTYFQNEAQLEKSRLLSDRFSAERPKGSFSTLEIQRTEQGDSAMYLCASTPLGLNTDTQYFGPGTRLTVL.

This chain links TRBV5-1 with TRBJ1-6, with a weak D call TRBD1 (5 bases). The CDR3 has 16 amino acids. The V end lost 0 bases, the J end lost 6 bases, and 13 bases lay between the germline ends. Germline CDR1 and CDR2: SGHRS and YFSETQ. In DNA form, the CDR3 reads TGCGCCAGCAGCTTGGTGGCGACAGCTCCTAATTCACCCCTCCACTTT. It yields the protein CASSLVATAPNSPLHF.

This chain uses TRBV7-3 with TRBJ2-5, with D possibly being TRBD2 (5 bases). The germline V and J ends were trimmed by 5 bases and 5 bases, with 15 bases remaining between them. Per germline, CDR1 SGHTA and CDR2 FQGTGA. The CDR3 has 14 amino acids. The CDR3 DNA follows: TGTGCCAGCAGCCCGATGAGAGGGTCGGAGACCCAGTACTTC. Its translation is CASSPMRGSETQYF.

This sequence joins TRBV30 and TRBJ2-7, with D possibly TRBD2 on 5 matching bases. This CDR3 spans 13 amino acids. Germline CDR1 is GTSNPN and CDR2 is SVGIG (reference sequence). The V and J ends lost 1 base and 7 bases respectively, with 14 bases between them. CDR3 residues: CAWSGPRGGEQYF. CDR3 in DNA: TGTGCCTGGAGTGGGCCTCGGGGTGGGGAGCAGTACTTC.

CDR3 nucleotide sequence: TGCGCCAGCAGTGTAGCGGGCTCCTACAATGAGCAGTTCTTC. As protein: CASSVAGSYNEQFF. V and J are TRBV10-1 and TRBJ2-1; 7 nucleotides match TRBD2. Germline values: CDR1 WNHNN, CDR2 SYGVQD (reference sequence). The CDR3 sequence is 14 residues long. J gave up 0 bases and V 4 bases, and 0 bases lay outside the gene matches.

The genes are TRBV19 and TRBJ1-5; 10 bases are a match to TRBD1. CDR3 size: 16 residues. The V gene end was trimmed by 1 base and the J gene end by 6 bases; junction bases not matched to a gene: 6. Germline values: CDR1 LNHDA, CDR2 SQIVND (reference sequence). The DNA of the CDR3 is TGTGCCAGTAGTATAGGACAGGGGGCTTCTATTCAGCCCCAGCATTTT. Translating it yields CASSIGQGASIQPQHF.

The gene calls are TRBV7-8 and TRBJ1-3; D ambiguous. The germline V gene has CDR1 SGHVS and CDR2 FQNEAQ. Trimming took 1 base from V and 3 from J, leaving 7 bases between them. This CDR3 is 14 amino acids long. CDR3 sequence: CASSLDFRGNTIYF. The CDR3 nucleotides read TGTGCCAGCAGCTTAGACTTTCGTGGAAACACCATATATTTT.

The rearrangement joins TRBV2 to TRBJ1-3; TRBD1 matches 7 bases. The CDR3 spans 15 residues. Germline V gene lookup returns CDR1 SNHLY and CDR2 FYNNEI. J gave up 0 bases and V 5 bases, and 4 bases lay outside the gene matches. CDR3 amino acids: CASSMDRNSGNTIYF. The CDR3 region has the DNA TGTGCCAGCAGTATGGACAGGAACTCTGGAAACACCATATATTTT.